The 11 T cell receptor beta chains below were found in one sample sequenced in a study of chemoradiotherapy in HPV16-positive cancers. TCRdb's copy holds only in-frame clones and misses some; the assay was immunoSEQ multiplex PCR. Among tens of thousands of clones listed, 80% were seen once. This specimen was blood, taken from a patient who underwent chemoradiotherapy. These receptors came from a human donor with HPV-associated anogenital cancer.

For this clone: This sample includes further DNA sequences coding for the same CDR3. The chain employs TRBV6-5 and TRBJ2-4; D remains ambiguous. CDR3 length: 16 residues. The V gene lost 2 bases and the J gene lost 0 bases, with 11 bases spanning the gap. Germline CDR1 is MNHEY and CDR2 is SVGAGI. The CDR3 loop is CASSYMATLAKNIQYF. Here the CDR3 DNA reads TGTGCCAGCAGTTACATGGCAACGCTAGCCAAAAACATTCAGTACTTC.

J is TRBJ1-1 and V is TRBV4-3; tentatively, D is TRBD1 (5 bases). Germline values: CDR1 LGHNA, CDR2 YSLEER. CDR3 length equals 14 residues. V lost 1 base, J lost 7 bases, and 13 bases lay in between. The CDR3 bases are TGCGCCAGCAGCCAAGCCCAGGGTCTGTTTGAAGCTTTCTTT. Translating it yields CASSQAQGLFEAFF.

The CDR3 reads CASSLGGTYGELFF. The CDR3 DNA sequence: TGCGCCAGCAGCTTAGGGGGGACATACGGGGAGCTGTTTTTT. The gene calls are TRBV5-1 and TRBJ2-2; D tentatively reads TRBD1 or TRBD2 (6 bases each). Germline CDR1 reads SGHRS; CDR2 reads YFSETQ. This CDR3 comprises 14 residues. The V gene lost 2 bases and the J gene lost 7 bases, with 12 bases spanning the gap.

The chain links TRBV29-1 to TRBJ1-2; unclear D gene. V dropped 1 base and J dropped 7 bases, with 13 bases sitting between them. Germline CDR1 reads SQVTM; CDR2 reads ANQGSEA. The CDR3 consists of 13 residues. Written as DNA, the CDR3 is TGCAGCGTTGAAGGTCAAATCCTACTTGGCTACACCTTC. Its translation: CSVEGQILLGYTF.

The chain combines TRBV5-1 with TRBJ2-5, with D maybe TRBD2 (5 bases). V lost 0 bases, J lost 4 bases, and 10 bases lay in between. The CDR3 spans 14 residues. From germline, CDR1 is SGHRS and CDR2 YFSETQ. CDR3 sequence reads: CASSLGGRGETQYF. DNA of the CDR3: TGCGCCAGCAGCTTGGGAGGGAGAGGAGAGACCCAGTACTTC.

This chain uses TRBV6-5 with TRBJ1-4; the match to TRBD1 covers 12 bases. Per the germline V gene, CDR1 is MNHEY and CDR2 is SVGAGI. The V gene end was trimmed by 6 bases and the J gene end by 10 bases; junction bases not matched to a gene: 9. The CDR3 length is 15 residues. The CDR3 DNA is TGTGCCAGCAGGGGAGCCGGGACAGGGGGCGGAAAACTGTTTTTT. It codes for CASRGAGTGGGKLFF.

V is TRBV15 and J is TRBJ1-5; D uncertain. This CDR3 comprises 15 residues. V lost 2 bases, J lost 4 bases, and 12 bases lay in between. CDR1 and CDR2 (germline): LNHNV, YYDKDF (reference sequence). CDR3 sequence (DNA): TGTGCCACCAGCAGATCCCGGGCCTTTAATCAGCCCCAGCATTTT. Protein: CATSRSRAFNQPQHF.

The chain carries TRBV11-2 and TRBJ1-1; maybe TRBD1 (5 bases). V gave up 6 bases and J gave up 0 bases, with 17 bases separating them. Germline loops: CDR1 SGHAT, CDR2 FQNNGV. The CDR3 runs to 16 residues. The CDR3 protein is CASSNKGRAVNTEAFF. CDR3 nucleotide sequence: TGTGCCAGCAGTAACAAGGGGCGCGCAGTGAACACTGAAGCTTTCTTT.

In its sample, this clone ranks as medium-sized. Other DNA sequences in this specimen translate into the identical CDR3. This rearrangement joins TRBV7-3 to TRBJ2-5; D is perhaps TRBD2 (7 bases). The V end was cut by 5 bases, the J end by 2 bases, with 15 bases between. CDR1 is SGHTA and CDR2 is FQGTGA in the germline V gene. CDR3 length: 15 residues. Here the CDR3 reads CASSLGGGAQETQYF. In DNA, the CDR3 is TGTGCCAGCAGCCTTGGAGGGGGGGCTCAAGAGACCCAGTACTTC.

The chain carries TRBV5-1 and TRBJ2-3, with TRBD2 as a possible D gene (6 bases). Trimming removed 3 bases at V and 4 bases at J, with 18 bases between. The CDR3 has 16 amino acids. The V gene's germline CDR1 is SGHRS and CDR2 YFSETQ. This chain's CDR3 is CASSSGEGTRPDTQYF. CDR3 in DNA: TGCGCCAGCAGCTCCGGGGAAGGGACTCGCCCAGATACGCAGTATTTT.

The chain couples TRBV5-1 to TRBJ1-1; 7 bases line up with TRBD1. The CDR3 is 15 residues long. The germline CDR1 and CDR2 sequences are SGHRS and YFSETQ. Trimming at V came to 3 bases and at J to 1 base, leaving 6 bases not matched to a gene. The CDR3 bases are TGCGCCAGCAGCTCATTAGGGGGCCGGAACACTGAAGCTTTCTTT. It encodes CASSSLGGRNTEAFF.